Below, 17 T cell receptor beta chains from the same sample are listed, as sequenced in a study of cytomegalovirus exposure and HLA in healthy donors. 13 Jbeta primers and 60 Vbeta primers were used for the PCR. Data came from immunoSEQ multiplex PCR; TCRdb stores just in-frame clones and leaves some out. The data show around 100,000 clones, and the top ten clones hold about 0.59%. Material: PBMCs. These receptor sequences come from a man between 45 and 60 years old in good health and CMV-seronegative.

This chain connects TRBV7-2 to TRBJ2-2; possibly TRBD1 for D (5 bases). Germline V gives CDR1 SGHTA, CDR2 FQGNSA. This CDR3 has 15 residues. Between the trimmed V and J ends, which lost 5 bases and 1 base, there was a span of 11 bases. CDR3 DNA sequence: TGTGCCAGCAGCAACAGACAGATGAACACCGGGGAGCTGTTTTTT. It yields the protein CASSNRQMNTGELFF.

The chain joins TRBV15 to TRBJ2-7; possibly TRBD1 for D (6 bases). Germline lookup yields CDR1 LNHNV and CDR2 YYDKDF (reference sequence). The CDR3 is made up of 13 amino acids. V lost 0 bases to trimming and J lost 4 bases, with 7 bases between them. CDR3 nucleotide sequence: TGTGCCACCAGCAGAGAAAGGGGGTACGAGCAGTACTTC. Its translation is CATSRERGYEQYF.

The chain joins TRBV7-2 to TRBJ2-7; 8 bases line up with TRBD2. V was clipped by 5 bases and J by 7 bases; unmatched bases: 13. The germline V gene encodes CDR1 SGHTA and CDR2 FQGNSA. The CDR3 totals 15 residues. The CDR3 region is CASSPGGGRAREQYF. The CDR3 coding sequence is TGTGCCAGCAGCCCGGGGGGGGGCCGGGCGCGAGAGCAGTACTTC. The complete variable domain, with remaining parts taken from reference TRBV7-2 and TRBJ2-7, reads GAGVSQSPSNKVTEKGKDVELRCDPISGHTALYWYRQSLGQGLEFLIYFQGNSAPDKSGLPSDRFSAERTGGSVSTLTIQRTQQEDSAVYLCASSPGGGRAREQYFGPGTRLTVT.

This chain links TRBV6-5 with TRBJ1-5; D is unclear. Trimming removed 0 bases at V and 4 bases at J, with 10 bases between. Germline CDR1 is MNHEY and CDR2 is SVGAGI. The CDR3 totals 15 residues. CDR3 nucleotide sequence: TGTGCCAGCAGTTACTCGAGCGGTGAAAATCAGCCCCAGCATTTT. Protein: CASSYSSGENQPQHF.

The chain uses TRBV12-5 and TRBJ1-1; no clear D. The CDR3 is 15 amino acids. V dropped 1 base and J dropped 5 bases, with 14 bases sitting between them. The germline gives CDR1 LGHNT, CDR2 FRNRAP. CDR3 protein: CASGLGRGVGTEAFF. CDR3 sequence (DNA): TGTGCTAGTGGTTTGGGACGCGGGGTGGGTACTGAAGCTTTCTTT.

V usage is TRBV19 and J usage is TRBJ1-1; 7 bases are a match to TRBD1. With V trimmed by 8 bases and J by 3 bases, 15 bases remained unmatched. CDR1 LNHDA and CDR2 SQIVND come from the germline V gene (reference sequence). CDR3 length: 16 residues. The CDR3 spells CASRNPSRGRDTEAFF. The CDR3 region has the DNA TGTGCCAGTCGGAACCCCTCTAGGGGGCGCGACACTGAAGCTTTCTTT.

The chain has TRBV4-3 and TRBJ1-2, with TRBD1 as a possible D gene (6 bases). Germline loops: CDR1 LGHNA, CDR2 YSLEER. Trimming removed 0 bases from V and 4 bases from J, with 12 bases in between. This CDR3 comprises 15 residues. CDR3 DNA sequence: TGCGCCAGCAGCCAAGATCGCAAGACAGGCTATGGCTACACCTTC. Amino acid sequence: CASSQDRKTGYGYTF.

The V gene is TRBV5-1, the J gene TRBJ2-7, with 8 bases fitting TRBD2. The germline V gene encodes CDR1 SGHRS and CDR2 YFSETQ. This CDR3 region has 15 residues. V was pared by 0 bases and J by 1 base, with 3 bases of the junction left unmatched. This CDR3 reads CASSLAGGESYEQYF. DNA of the CDR3: TGCGCCAGCAGCTTGGCCGGGGGGGAATCCTACGAGCAGTACTTC.

The rearrangement links TRBV5-1 to TRBJ2-3; 10 nucleotides align to TRBD1. The length of the CDR3 is 15 residues. Looked up from germline, CDR1 is SGHRS and CDR2 is YFSETQ. V dropped 4 bases and J dropped 1; count of bases not matched to a gene: 3. This chain's CDR3 is CASSPGTGGTDTQYF. The CDR3 DNA reads TGCGCCAGCAGCCCCGGGACAGGGGGCACAGATACGCAGTATTTT.

Here the CDR3 reads CASSQDVYTDTQYF. Written as DNA, the CDR3 is TGTGCCAGCAGCCAAGACGTATACACAGATACGCAGTATTTT. This chain uses TRBV14 with TRBJ2-3; D call uncertain. CDR1 SGHDN and CDR2 FVKESK come from the germline V gene. This CDR3 spans 14 amino acids. V shed 0 bases and J shed 2 bases, with 6 bases lying between them.

This chain uses TRBV10-2 with TRBJ2-1; no reliable D call. This CDR3 region has 13 residues. From germline, CDR1 is WSHSY and CDR2 SAAADI. V lost 4 bases and J lost 3, with 7 bases in between. Here the CDR3 DNA reads TGCGCCAGCAGTGGTAGCAACTACAATGAGCAGTTCTTC. Translation gives CASSGSNYNEQFF.

This rearrangement joins TRBV5-4 to TRBJ2-2; D is unresolved. The germline CDR1 and CDR2 sequences are SGHNT and YYREEE (reference sequence). The CDR3 totals 12 residues. V was pared by 7 bases and J by 0 bases, with 4 bases between. The CDR3 loop reads CASLSNTGELFF. CDR3 sequence (DNA): TGTGCCAGCCTCTCGAACACCGGGGAGCTGTTTTTT. The full variable domain, in which reference TRBV5-4 and TRBJ2-2 provide the parts outside the CDR3, is ETGVTQSPTHLIKTRGQQVTLRCSSQSGHNTVSWYQQALGQGPQFIFQYYREEENGRGNFPPRFSGLQFPNYSSELNVNALELDDSALYLCASLSNTGELFFGEGSRLTVL.

The chain combines TRBV2 with TRBJ1-1; 9 bases are a match to TRBD1. Trimming took 6 bases from V and 5 from J; bases not matched to a gene: 4. CDR1 SNHLY and CDR2 FYNNEI come from the germline V gene. The length of the CDR3 is 13 residues. The CDR3 is CASSADRGTEAFF. The CDR3 nucleotides read TGTGCCAGCAGCGCGGACAGGGGAACTGAAGCTTTCTTT.

The V call is TRBV4-2, the J call TRBJ2-1; 8 nucleotides align to TRBD1. Germline V lookup: CDR1 LGHNA, CDR2 YNFKEQ. J lost 5 bases, V lost 4 bases, and 4 bases had no gene match. The CDR3 has 14 residues. CDR3 nucleotides: TGTGCCAGCAGCCTAAAGACAGGGGACAATGAGCAGTTCTTC. Its protein is CASSLKTGDNEQFF.

The V and J genes are TRBV11-3 and TRBJ1-6; 7 positions match TRBD1. Germline V gives CDR1 SGHNT, CDR2 YENEEA. CDR3 size: 17 residues. Unmatched junction bases numbered 8, after V lost 5 bases and J lost 1 base. CDR3 bases: TGTGCCAGCAGCGTACCCGACAGGGAATCCTATAATTCACCCCTCCACTTT. It is translated as CASSVPDRESYNSPLHF. The variable domain in full, with the rest retrieved from reference TRBV11-3 and TRBJ1-6, is EAGVVQSPRYKIIEKKQPVAFWCNPISGHNTLYWYLQNLGQGPELLIRYENEEAVDDSQLPKDRFSAERLKGVDSTLKIQPAELGDSAVYLCASSVPDRESYNSPLHFGNGTRLTVT.

The chain is built from TRBV7-9 and TRBJ2-3; TRBD2 matches 9 bases. The germline V gene has CDR1 SEHNR and CDR2 FQNEAQ (reference sequence). The CDR3 length is 15 residues. With 6 bases clipped from V and 2 bases from J, the junction kept 6 bases outside the gene matches. The CDR3 here is CASSESGGLTDTQYF. The CDR3 region has the DNA TGTGCCAGCAGTGAAAGCGGGGGGCTCACAGATACGCAGTATTTT.

The rearrangement joins TRBV9 to TRBJ2-1, with TRBD2 matching over 7 bases. CDR1 and CDR2 (germline): SGDLS, YYNGEE. This CDR3 comprises 17 residues. The trim removed 0 bases at V and 9 bases at J, leaving 15 bases unmatched. CDR3 sequence (DNA): TGTGCCAGCAGCGTAGCGGATTTGGGGGGGGTTGGGGGTGAGCAGTTCTTC. Encoded protein: CASSVADLGGVGGEQFF.